The sequence of this T cell receptor (beta chain) was determined in a study of PD-L1 blockade in urothelial cancer. In regard to this clone: Its antigen remains unknown. This CDR3 is also generated by other DNA sequences in the sample.

TCRdb's table, derived via immunoSEQ multiplex PCR, lists solely in-frame clones and lacks some. The data hold over 100,000 clones, with approximately 89% observed a single time. Time point noted: peripheral blood 6 weeks after treatment start. The study's findings and limits: Lower pretreatment blood TCR clonality, under the median, predicted better survival, researchers reported.

Looked up from germline, CDR1 is MNHEY and CDR2 is SVGAGI. V lost 0 bases, J lost 5 bases, and 11 bases lay in between. The CDR3 is 15 residues long. This sequence originates from a man aged 55 to 70 with urothelial cancer. The V gene is TRBV6-5, the J gene TRBJ1-5; D gene unclear. The sample was PBMCs, taken around atezolizumab (anti-PD-L1) treatment. CDR3 in DNA: TGTGCCAGCAGTTACTCTTCAGGTGTAGATCAGCCCCAGCATTTT. It encodes CASSYSSGVDQPQHF.